Presented here are 3 T cell receptor beta chains from one specimen sequenced in a study of CD8 T cells in Susac syndrome. Reverse transcription of about 0.45 to 1 ug RNA was carried out with random hexamers. TCRdb reanalysed the immunoSEQ multiplex PCR reads using MiXCR and keeps one entry per CDR3 protein. The sample contains fewer than 250,000 distinct CDR3 sequences, 85% to 95% of which appear only once. The sample consisted of CD4+ T cells from PBMCs. These receptor sequences come from a human donor in good health.

This chain connects TRBV9 to TRBJ2-3; 8 nucleotides align to TRBD2. The V gene's germline CDR1 is SGDLS and CDR2 YYNGEE. J gave up 10 bases and V 5 bases, and 9 bases lay outside the gene matches. This CDR3 comprises 13 residues. CDR3 nucleotides: TGTGCCAGCAGTGGCCAAATCGGGGGGGCGCAGTATTTT. Translation: CASSGQIGGAQYF.

The rearrangement joins TRBV29-1 to TRBJ2-1; TRBD1 is a possible D gene (5 bases). V was shortened by 0 bases and J by 8 bases, with 26 bases between the two germline ends. This CDR3 spans 18 amino acids. Germline-derived CDR1 and CDR2 are SQVTM and ANQGSEA. This CDR3 reads CSVEEKGKKGRDLDEQFF. The CDR3 region has the DNA TGCAGCGTTGAAGAGAAGGGGAAGAAGGGGCGCGATTTGGATGAGCAGTTCTTC.

V usage is TRBV25-1 and J usage is TRBJ1-6, with a possible D match to TRBD1 (5 bases). Germline CDR1 MGHDK, CDR2 SYGVNS. CDR3 length equals 13 residues. V was clipped by 9 bases and J by 1 base, with 7 bases between them. The CDR3 here is CASAGSYNSPLHF. In DNA, the CDR3 is TGTGCCAGTGCAGGGTCCTATAATTCACCCCTCCACTTT.